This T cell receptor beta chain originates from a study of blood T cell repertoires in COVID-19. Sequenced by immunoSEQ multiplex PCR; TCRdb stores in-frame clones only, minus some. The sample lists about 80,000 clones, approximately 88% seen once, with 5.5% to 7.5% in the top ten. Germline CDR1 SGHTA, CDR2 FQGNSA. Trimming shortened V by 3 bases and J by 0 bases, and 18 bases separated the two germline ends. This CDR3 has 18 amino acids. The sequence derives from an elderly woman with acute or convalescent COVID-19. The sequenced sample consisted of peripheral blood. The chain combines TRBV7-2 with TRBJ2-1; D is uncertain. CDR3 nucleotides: TGTGCCAGCAGCTTGCCGGCGGCTAACCCTAGCTCCTACAATGAGCAGTTCTTC. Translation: CASSLPAANPSSYNEQFF.